This T cell receptor (beta chain) came from a study of identical twins. The CDR3 covers 15 residues. CDR1 and CDR2 from the germline V gene are MNHEY and SVGAGI. Trimming cost V 2 bases and J 1 base, with 11 bases left between them. This clonotype was counted many times. Unique molecular identifiers were present on the cDNA, and a universal primer site came from template switching. TCRdb used MiXCR to reprocess the 5' RACE reads, holding one entry per CDR3 protein. The table lists about 730,000 distinct CDR3 sequences, 21% of them singletons. The same sample was also used in a study of T cells expressing NK-cell markers. Turning to that study: Sorted CD3+CD56+NKG2C+, CD3+CD56+NKG2C- and CD3+CD56-NKG2C+ T cells provided the TCR beta repertoires.

The TCR was taken from a woman under 30 in good health. Sequencing input: PBMCs. The chain employs TRBV6-5 and TRBJ1-2; D is perhaps TRBD1 (6 bases). In nucleotides, the CDR3 is TGTGCCAGCAGTTACGGGACACCAGTTAACTATGGCTACACCTTC. Translating gives CASSYGTPVNYGYTF.